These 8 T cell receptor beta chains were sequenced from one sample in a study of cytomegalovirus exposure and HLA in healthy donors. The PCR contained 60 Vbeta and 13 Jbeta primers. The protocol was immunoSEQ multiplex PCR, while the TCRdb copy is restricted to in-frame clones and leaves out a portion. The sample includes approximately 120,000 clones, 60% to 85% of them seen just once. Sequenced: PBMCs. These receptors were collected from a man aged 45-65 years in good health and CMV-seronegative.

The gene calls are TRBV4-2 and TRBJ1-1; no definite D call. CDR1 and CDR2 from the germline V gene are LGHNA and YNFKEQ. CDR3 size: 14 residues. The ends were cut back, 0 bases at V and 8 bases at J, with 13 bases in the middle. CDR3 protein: CASSQERSRSEAFF. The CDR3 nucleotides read TGTGCCAGCAGCCAAGAAAGGAGTAGGTCGGAAGCTTTCTTT.

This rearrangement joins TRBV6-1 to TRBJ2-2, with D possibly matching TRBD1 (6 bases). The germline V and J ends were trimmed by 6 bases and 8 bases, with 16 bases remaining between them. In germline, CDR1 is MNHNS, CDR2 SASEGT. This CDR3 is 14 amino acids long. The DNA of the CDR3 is TGTGCCAGCAGACACAGTAGGGGGACGGGGGAGCTGTTTTTT. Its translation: CASRHSRGTGELFF.

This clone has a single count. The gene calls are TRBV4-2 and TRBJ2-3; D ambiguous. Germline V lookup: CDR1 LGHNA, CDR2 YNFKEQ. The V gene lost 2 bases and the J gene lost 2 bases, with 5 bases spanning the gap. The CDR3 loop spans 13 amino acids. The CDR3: CASSQTATDTQYF. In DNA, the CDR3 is TGTGCCAGCAGCCAAACAGCCACAGATACGCAGTATTTT.

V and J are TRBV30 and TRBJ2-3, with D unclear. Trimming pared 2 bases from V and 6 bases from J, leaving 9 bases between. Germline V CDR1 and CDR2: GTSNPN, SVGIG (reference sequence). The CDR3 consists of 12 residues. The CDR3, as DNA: TGTGCCTGGAGTCCAGATTGGGATACGCAGTATTTT. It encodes CAWSPDWDTQYF.

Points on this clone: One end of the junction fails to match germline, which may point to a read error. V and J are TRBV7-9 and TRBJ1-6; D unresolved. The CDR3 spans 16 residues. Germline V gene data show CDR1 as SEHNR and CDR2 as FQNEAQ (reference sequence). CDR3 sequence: CSSSLARSSYNSPLHF. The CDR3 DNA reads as TGTTCCAGCAGCTTAGCCCGGAGCTCCTATAATTCACCCCTCCACTTT.

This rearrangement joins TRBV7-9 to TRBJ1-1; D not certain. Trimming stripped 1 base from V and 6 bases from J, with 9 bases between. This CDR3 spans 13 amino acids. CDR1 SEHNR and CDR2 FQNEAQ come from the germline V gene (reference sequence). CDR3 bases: TGTGCCAGCAGCTTAGGAGGGAGCCCTGAAGCTTTCTTT. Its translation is CASSLGGSPEAFF.

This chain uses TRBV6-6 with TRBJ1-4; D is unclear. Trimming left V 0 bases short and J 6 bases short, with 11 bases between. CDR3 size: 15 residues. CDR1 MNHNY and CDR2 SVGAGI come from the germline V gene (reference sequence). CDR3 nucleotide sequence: TGTGCCAGCAGTTACTCGAATACCCGAGATGAAAAACTGTTTTTT. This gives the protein CASSYSNTRDEKLFF.

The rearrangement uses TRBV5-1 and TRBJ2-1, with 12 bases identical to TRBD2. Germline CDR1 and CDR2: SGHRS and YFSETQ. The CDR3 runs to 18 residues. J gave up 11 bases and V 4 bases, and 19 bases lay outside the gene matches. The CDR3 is CASSRTSGAAVPSSQQFF. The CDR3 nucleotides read TGCGCCAGCAGCCGGACTAGCGGGGCGGCCGTCCCCTCCAGCCAGCAGTTCTTC.